The 19 T cell receptor beta chains presented below share a single source sample, sequenced in a study of PD-L1 blockade in urothelial cancer (dated by TCRdb to the late 2010s). Reading the label with the study, this specimen's time point is: pretreatment peripheral blood. The library was made by the immunoSEQ multiplex PCR assay. Held by TCRdb, this immuneACCESS table contains in-frame sequences only and omits some clones. Under half of the omission traces to an unresolved V gene where checked; the cause of the rest is unknown. This sample lists almost 90,000 clones; 84% were detected once. The ten most abundant clones make up 2% to 2.5% of the sample. This specimen consisted of PBMCs, obtained around atezolizumab (anti-PD-L1) treatment. The receptors were gathered from a man aged 55 to 70 with urothelial cancer.

The gene calls are TRBV12-5 and TRBJ2-3; D not certain. Trimming took 6 bases from V and 8 from J, leaving 12 bases between them. In germline, CDR1 is LGHNT, CDR2 FRNRAP. CDR3 length: 12 residues. The CDR3 nucleotides are TGTGCTAGTGGCCCTCTGTCTCGTACGCAGTATTTT. It translates to CASGPLSRTQYF. Complete variable domain (other parts from reference TRBV12-5 and TRBJ2-3): DARVTQTPRHKVTEMGQEVTMRCQPILGHNTVFWYRQTMMQGLELLAYFRNRAPLDDSGMPKDRFSAEMPDATLATLKIQPSEPRDSAVYFCASGPLSRTQYFGPGTRLTVL.

The genes are TRBV5-4 and TRBJ1-4; D unclear. The V end lost 5 bases, the J end lost 5 bases, and 13 bases lay between the germline ends. The CDR3 contains 14 residues. The germline gives CDR1 SGHNT, CDR2 YYREEE (reference sequence). The CDR3 spells CASSSADENEKLFF. CDR3 DNA: TGTGCCAGCAGTAGCGCGGATGAGAATGAAAAACTGTTTTTT.

This clone was found once. This chain links TRBV4-3 with TRBJ2-7; D gene unclear. CDR1 and CDR2 from the germline V gene are LGHNA and YSLEER. Trimming pared 0 bases from V and 1 base from J, leaving 4 bases between. The CDR3 has 13 residues. Here the CDR3 reads CASSQETSYEQYF. CDR3 DNA: TGCGCCAGCAGCCAAGAGACATCCTACGAGCAGTACTTC.

The V and J genes are TRBV7-9 and TRBJ1-4; no clear D. From germline, CDR1 is SEHNR and CDR2 FQNEAQ (reference sequence). V was clipped by 3 bases and J by 4 bases, with 9 bases between them. The CDR3 is 14 amino acids. The CDR3 sequence is CASSFRELNEKLFF. In nucleotides, the CDR3 is TGTGCCAGCAGCTTTCGGGAACTTAATGAAAAACTGTTTTTT.

This clone appeared a single time. The chain combines TRBV5-1 with TRBJ2-2; D gene unclear. The CDR3 has 15 amino acids. Trimming pared 4 bases from V and 6 bases from J, leaving 16 bases between. Germline V CDR1 and CDR2: SGHRS, YFSETQ. The CDR3 protein is CASSPLPTDAGELFF. CDR3 in DNA: TGCGCCAGCAGCCCCCTTCCAACAGACGCCGGGGAGCTGTTTTTT.

This clone was seen once. The chain employs TRBV10-2 and TRBJ2-1, with D perhaps matching TRBD2 (5 bases). The CDR3 spans 14 residues. V gave up 4 bases and J gave up 4 bases, with 11 bases separating them. Germline CDR1 and CDR2: WSHSY and SAAADI. This CDR3 reads CASSAQRKYNEQFF. The DNA of the CDR3 is TGCGCCAGCAGTGCCCAGCGGAAATACAATGAGCAGTTCTTC.

CDR3 nucleotides: TGTGCCAGCAGCTTACTAGCGGGGGGAGCGTGGGCGGAGACCCAGTACTTC. As protein: CASSLLAGGAWAETQYF. The chain uses TRBV7-2 and TRBJ2-5; 11 bases match TRBD2. This CDR3 is 17 amino acids long. Germline CDR1 SGHTA, CDR2 FQGNSA. The junction had 10 bases not matched to a gene; V was cut back by 2 bases and J by 5 bases.

The chain joins TRBV19 to TRBJ2-2, with D tentatively TRBD1 (6 bases). Germline CDR1 and CDR2: LNHDA and SQIVND (reference sequence). V shed 6 bases and J shed 0 bases, with 11 bases lying between them. The CDR3 spans 15 residues. The CDR3 nucleotides are TGTGCCAGTAGCCCTGGGGGCTCGAACACCGGGGAGCTGTTTTTT. It encodes CASSPGGSNTGELFF.

The V gene is TRBV11-1, the J gene TRBJ2-1; 9 bases map to TRBD2. Germline CDR1 is SGHAT and CDR2 is FQDESV (reference sequence). This CDR3 is 14 amino acids long. Unmatched junction bases numbered 7, after V lost 4 bases and J lost 9 bases. The CDR3 is CASSSLAGAGEQFF. Written as DNA, the CDR3 is TGTGCCAGCAGCTCATTAGCGGGGGCAGGTGAGCAGTTCTTC.

The chain uses TRBV10-3 and TRBJ2-2; 8 nucleotides agree with TRBD1. The junction had 7 bases not matched to a gene; V was cut back by 10 bases and J by 3 bases. The CDR3 consists of 14 residues. Germline V lookup: CDR1 ENHRY, CDR2 SYGVKD. The CDR3 loop is CATKTGDHTGELFF. In DNA, the CDR3 is TGTGCCACCAAGACAGGGGACCACACCGGGGAGCTGTTTTTT.

The J gene is TRBJ2-7, the V gene TRBV7-2; 11 bases line up with TRBD1. Per germline, CDR1 SGHTA and CDR2 FQGNSA. The V and J ends lost 5 bases and 3 bases, in that order; junction bases with no gene match: 6. The CDR3 extends over 15 amino acids. In DNA, the CDR3 is TGTGCCAGCAGCGCCGCCGGGACAGGGGGCTACGAGCAGTACTTC. This translates into CASSAAGTGGYEQYF.

This clone was counted only a few times. V usage is TRBV10-1 and J usage is TRBJ2-7; TRBD2 might be the D (7 bases). In germline, CDR1 is WNHNN, CDR2 SYGVQD (reference sequence). This CDR3 has 15 residues. Trimming took off 6 bases at V and 0 bases at J, with 15 bases between the two ends. DNA for the CDR3: TGCGCCAGCAGCTCCGGGGCGGGGGCCTCCTACGAGCAGTACTTC. Its protein product is CASSSGAGASYEQYF.

The rearrangement links TRBV6-5 to TRBJ1-5; a weak D match, TRBD1 (5 bases). There are 13 residues in the CDR3. Germline V gene lookup returns CDR1 MNHEY and CDR2 SVGAGI. Trimming took off 8 bases at V and 1 base at J, with 9 bases between the two ends. This CDR3 is CASLRQSNQPQHF. As DNA, the CDR3 is TGTGCCAGCTTACGACAGAGCAATCAGCCCCAGCATTTT.

This rearrangement joins TRBV7-6 to TRBJ2-7; D may be TRBD1 (6 bases). The CDR3 covers 15 residues. CDR1 and CDR2 (germline): SGHVS, FNYEAQ. V was pared by 4 bases and J by 3 bases, with 16 bases between. CDR3 bases: TGTGCCAGCAGCTGGACAGATCCACACCTCTACGAGCAGTACTTC. It translates to CASSWTDPHLYEQYF.

The CDR3 nucleotides read TGTGCCAGTAGTCCCACTCAAGGGAGAGGGAGAGGCTACACCTTC. Protein: CASSPTQGRGRGYTF. V usage is TRBV19 and J usage is TRBJ1-2; the D is unclear. Trimming stripped 5 bases from V and 8 bases from J, with 21 bases between. This CDR3 is 15 amino acids long. From germline, CDR1 is LNHDA and CDR2 SQIVND (reference sequence).

The chain uses TRBV7-6 and TRBJ2-2; 7 nucleotides line up with TRBD1. Germline V gene lookup returns CDR1 SGHVS and CDR2 FNYEAQ. The CDR3 spans 17 residues. V was clipped by 5 bases and J by 1 base; unmatched bases: 10. CDR3 residues: CASSPRQGLQNTGELFF. As DNA, the CDR3 is TGTGCCAGCAGCCCGCGACAGGGATTGCAGAACACCGGGGAGCTGTTTTTT.

This chain links TRBV30 with TRBJ1-4; possible D gene TRBD1, 6 bases. The ends were cut back, 4 bases at V and 8 bases at J, with 14 bases in the middle. This CDR3 has 13 amino acids. The germline CDR1 and CDR2 sequences are GTSNPN and SVGIG (reference sequence). CDR3 coding DNA: TGTGCCTGGAATTCAGGGGAAGGAGAAAAACTGTTTTTT. Translation gives CAWNSGEGEKLFF.

The sample holds one count of this clone. The J gene is TRBJ2-6, the V gene TRBV27; 11 bases line up with TRBD1. V lost 1 base, J lost 2 bases, and 10 bases stayed unmatched. The CDR3 spans 20 residues. CDR1 is MNHEY, CDR2 SMNVEV, per germline (reference sequence). The CDR3 bases are TGTGCCAGCAGTTTATGGTCGGGGAGGACAGGGGGCGCTGGGGCCAACGTCCTGACTTTC. Translated: CASSLWSGRTGGAGANVLTF.

This sequence joins TRBV6-5 and TRBJ1-2, with TRBD1 identical over 7 bases. CDR3 length: 12 amino acids. In germline, CDR1 is MNHEY, CDR2 SVGAGI. V gave up 10 bases and J gave up 8 bases; unmatched junction bases: 10. CDR3 loop: CAIYRQGDGYTF. The CDR3 region has the DNA TGTGCCATCTATAGGCAGGGGGACGGCTACACCTTC.